This entry features one T cell receptor (beta chain) sequence. The data derive from a study of blood T cell repertoires in COVID-19. Study overall: Donors in the United States, Italy and Spain gave samples during acute or convalescent COVID-19. In each case, the material was cDNA or gDNA derived from T cells, B-cell-depleted T cells, or PBMCs.

The germline V gene encodes CDR1 SGHRS and CDR2 YFSETQ. V lost 4 bases and J lost 4; bases outside the gene matches: 9. CDR3 length: 16 residues. Original methodology: The assay estimated nucleated cells by amplifying reference gene primers. Clones were sequenced by immunoSEQ multiplex PCR, and TCRdb holds only the in-frame ones, with some missing. The V and J calls and clone size were taken over from that table, and D and trimming were inferred from the DNA. This repertoire shows 150,000 to 200,000 clones, 65% to 85% found once; its top ten account for approximately 10%. The sequencing input was peripheral blood. This TCR was sampled from a man in his fifties or sixties with active or convalescent COVID-19. The V gene is TRBV5-1, the J gene TRBJ2-3; 10 bases agree with TRBD2. CDR3 sequence reads: CASSPALGTSADTQYF. CDR3 DNA: TGCGCCAGCAGCCCAGCCCTCGGGACTAGCGCAGATACGCAGTATTTT.